A selection of T cell receptor beta chains follows, all from one sample in a study of blood T cell repertoires in COVID-19. This table comes from immunoSEQ multiplex PCR, and its TCRdb copy is limited to in-frame clones, with some not included. The sample includes more than 200,000 clones, roughly 87% of them seen just once. Sequencing was performed on PBMCs or T cells enriched from blood (not recorded which). The receptors here all came from a young woman with acute COVID-19. Each CDR3 is given without its conserved first and last residue. The order of the fields is V gene, J gene, CDR3 protein.

TRBV5-1	TRBJ2-1	ASSSVTTSGRLDEQF
TRBV19	TRBJ2-3	ASSTDRGGTDTQY
TRBV7-2	TRBJ1-4	ASSPSNEKLF
TRBV5-1	TRBJ2-1	ASSPYSSYNEQF
TRBV29-1	TRBJ2-1	SVIGRRDRGGNEQF
TRBV14	TRBJ2-3	ASSQMVSSADTQY
TRBV5-4	TRBJ2-1	ASSLDVQAGNEQF
TRBV5-1	TRBJ2-3	ASSLTGFTDTQY
TRBV14	TRBJ2-2	ASSQQQPTGELF
TRBV19	TRBJ1-6	ASRGPGTTNSPLH
TRBV7-2	TRBJ1-2	ASSPRTDGYT
TRBV7-2	TRBJ2-3	ASSLARVRREDTQY
TRBV7-9	TRBJ1-5	ASSPSGNSDQPQH
TRBV2	TRBJ2-1	ASTGAYNEQF
TRBV27	TRBJ2-1	ASSLSWTSDNEQF
TRBV2	TRBJ2-1	ASSERGAYDEQF
TRBV5-1	TRBJ2-5	ASSFLAGGETQY
TRBV3-1/TRBV3-2	TRBJ2-5	ASRRGGTETQY
TRBV6-5	TRBJ2-3	ASGGTSGSKDTQY
TRBV9	TRBJ1-4	ASSSGQGQNEKLF
TRBV15	TRBJ2-1	ATSGWGQRLGGNEQF
TRBV9	TRBJ1-4	ASSVGTGATNEKLF
TRBV24-1	TRBJ1-4	ATSDLEPGQFYLATNEKLF
TRBV5-1	TRBJ1-5	ASSPGTGPSNQPQH
TRBV5-1	TRBJ1-5	ASSLGGTGNQPQH
TRBV10-3	TRBJ2-1	AISETGRGAVYNEQF
TRBV5-1	TRBJ2-6	ASKAGQVNSGANVLT
TRBV29-1	TRBJ2-1	SVDSSGVYNEQF
TRBV10-1	TRBJ1-4	ASSESDGAQGKLF
TRBV6-5	TRBJ2-1	ASRLRLAGLEQF
TRBV2	TRBJ1-5	ASSDFGRAAVPQH
TRBV4-2	TRBJ2-3	ASSQEREAGADTQY
TRBV3-1/TRBV3-2	TRBJ2-3	ASSQISTSGGTDTQY
TRBV3-1/TRBV3-2	TRBJ1-2	ASSQDSVNYGYT
TRBV9	TRBJ2-1	ASSPYGPSYNEQF
TRBV9	TRBJ2-5	ASSVGYPTEETQY
TRBV6-5	TRBJ2-5	ASSIGRAVGKTQY
TRBV9	TRBJ2-7	ASSVGQGLSYEQY
TRBV9	TRBJ2-7	ASSPPQGHEQY
TRBV4-2	TRBJ1-5	ASSQGGGGANQPQH
TRBV6-1	TRBJ2-4	ASSEGGLAGTKNIQY
TRBV18	TRBJ1-4	ASSPLPTGMVYGGTGELF
TRBV4-1	TRBJ2-2	ASSQERAGGSNTGELF
TRBV4-2	TRBJ2-7	ASSQEGSTGGEQY
TRBV10-3	TRBJ2-5	AIRAGVAGVETQY
TRBV2	TRBJ1-5	ASSVTGGADQPQH
TRBV7-9	TRBJ2-3	ASSLVSGTDTQY
TRBV11-1	TRBJ2-5	ASLDRASEETQY
TRBV11-3	TRBJ2-1	ASARDYRNEQF
TRBV6-5	TRBJ1-2	ASRGAAGYT
TRBV2	TRBJ2-1	ASSGRGYEQF
TRBV28	TRBJ2-2	ASTTGLHTGELF
TRBV15	TRBJ2-7	ATSREVAGLSYEQY
TRBV28	TRBJ1-1	ATSGGTDEAF
TRBV28	TRBJ1-2	ASSGPDTCT